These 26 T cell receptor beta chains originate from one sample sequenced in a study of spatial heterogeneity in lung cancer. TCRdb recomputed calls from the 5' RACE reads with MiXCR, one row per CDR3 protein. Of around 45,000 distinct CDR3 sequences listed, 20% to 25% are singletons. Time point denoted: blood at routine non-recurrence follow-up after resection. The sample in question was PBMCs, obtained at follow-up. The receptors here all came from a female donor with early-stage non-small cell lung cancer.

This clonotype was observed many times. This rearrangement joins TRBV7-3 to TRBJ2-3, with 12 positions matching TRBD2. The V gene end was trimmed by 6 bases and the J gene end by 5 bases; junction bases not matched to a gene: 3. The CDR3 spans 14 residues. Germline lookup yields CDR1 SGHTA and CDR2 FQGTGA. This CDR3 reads CASRPGLAGDTQYF. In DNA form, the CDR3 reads TGTGCCAGCAGGCCGGGACTAGCGGGAGATACGCAGTATTTT. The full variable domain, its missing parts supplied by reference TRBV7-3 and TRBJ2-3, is GAGVSQTPSNKVTEKGKYVELRCDPISGHTALYWYRQSLGQGPEFLIYFQGTGAADDSGLPNDRFFAVRPEGSVSTLKIQRTERGDSAVYLCASRPGLAGDTQYFGPGTRLTVL.

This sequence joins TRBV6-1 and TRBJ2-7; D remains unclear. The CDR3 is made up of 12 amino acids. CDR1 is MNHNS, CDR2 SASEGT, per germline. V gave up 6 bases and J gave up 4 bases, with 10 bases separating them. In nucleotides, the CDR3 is TGTGCCAGCAGCGCCCCATTTTACGAGCAGTACTTC. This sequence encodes CASSAPFYEQYF.

CDR3 region: CSVRGAWGANVLTF. The CDR3 DNA is TGCAGCGTCAGAGGGGCCTGGGGGGCCAACGTCCTGACTTTC. The V call is TRBV29-1, the J call TRBJ2-6, with D perhaps TRBD1 or TRBD2 (5 bases each). This CDR3 has 14 residues. Germline CDR1 and CDR2: SQVTM and ANQGSEA. Trimming stripped 6 bases from V and 4 bases from J, with 13 bases between. The whole variable domain, filled in from reference TRBV29-1 and TRBJ2-6, reads SAVISQKPSRDICQRGTSLTIQCQVDSQVTMMFWYRQQPGQSLTLIATANQGSEATYESGFVIDKFPISRPNLTFSTLTVSNMSPEDSSIYLCSVRGAWGANVLTFGAGSRLTVL.

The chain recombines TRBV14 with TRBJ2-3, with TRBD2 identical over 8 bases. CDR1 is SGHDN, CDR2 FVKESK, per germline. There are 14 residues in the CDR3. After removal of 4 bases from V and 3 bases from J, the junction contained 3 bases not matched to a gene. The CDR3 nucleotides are TGTGCCAGCAGCCGGCGGGGGGCGACAGATACGCAGTATTTT. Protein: CASSRRGATDTQYF. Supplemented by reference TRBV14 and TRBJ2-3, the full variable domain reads EAGVTQFPSHSVIEKGQTVTLRCDPISGHDNLYWYRRVMGKEIKFLLHFVKESKQDESGMPNNRFLAERTGGTYSTLKVQPAELEDSGVYFCASSRRGATDTQYFGPGTRLTVL.

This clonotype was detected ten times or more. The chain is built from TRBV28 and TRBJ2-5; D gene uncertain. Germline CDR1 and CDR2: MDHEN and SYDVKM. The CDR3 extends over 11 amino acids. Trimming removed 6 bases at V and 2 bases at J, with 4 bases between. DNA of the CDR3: TGTGCCAGCAGATGGCAAGAGACCCAGTACTTC. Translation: CASRWQETQYF.

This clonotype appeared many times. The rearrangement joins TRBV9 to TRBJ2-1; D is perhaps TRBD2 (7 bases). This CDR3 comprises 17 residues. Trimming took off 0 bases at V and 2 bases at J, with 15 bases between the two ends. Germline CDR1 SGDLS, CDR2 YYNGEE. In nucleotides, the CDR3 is TGTGCCAGCAGCGTAGTTGGGGCGGGGGCAACCTACAATGAGCAGTTCTTC. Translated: CASSVVGAGATYNEQFF.

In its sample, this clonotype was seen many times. CDR3 DNA: TGCGCCAGCACCCCTAGCGTTGGCTACGAGCAGTACTTC. As protein: CASTPSVGYEQYF. The rearrangement joins TRBV5-1 to TRBJ2-7, with D possibly being TRBD2 (6 bases). The CDR3 has 13 residues. The ends were cut back, 6 bases at V and 3 bases at J, with 13 bases in the middle. The germline V gene encodes CDR1 SGHRS and CDR2 YFSETQ.

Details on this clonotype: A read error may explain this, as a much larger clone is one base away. Written as DNA, the CDR3 is TGTGCCAGCAGCCCGGTTGGCGGGGGGAACACAGATATGCAGTATTTT. It specifies CASSPVGGGNTDMQYF. The gene calls are TRBV7-2 and TRBJ2-3, with 8 bases identical to TRBD2. The germline CDR1 and CDR2 sequences are SGHTA and FQGNSA. The length of the CDR3 is 16 residues.

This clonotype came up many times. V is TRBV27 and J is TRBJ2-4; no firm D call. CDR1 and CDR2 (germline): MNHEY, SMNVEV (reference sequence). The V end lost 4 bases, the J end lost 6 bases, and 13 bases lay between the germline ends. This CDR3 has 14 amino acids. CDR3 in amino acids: CASSSYYGRNIQYF. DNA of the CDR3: TGTGCCAGCAGTTCGTACTATGGTAGAAACATTCAGTACTTC.

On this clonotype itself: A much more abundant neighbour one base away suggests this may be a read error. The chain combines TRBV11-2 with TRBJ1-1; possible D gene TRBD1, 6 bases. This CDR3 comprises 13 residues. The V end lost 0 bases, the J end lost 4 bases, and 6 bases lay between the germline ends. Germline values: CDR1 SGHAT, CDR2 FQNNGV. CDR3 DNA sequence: TGTGCCAGCAGCTTAGACAGGGGCACTGAAGCTTTCTTT. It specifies CASSLDRGTEAFF.

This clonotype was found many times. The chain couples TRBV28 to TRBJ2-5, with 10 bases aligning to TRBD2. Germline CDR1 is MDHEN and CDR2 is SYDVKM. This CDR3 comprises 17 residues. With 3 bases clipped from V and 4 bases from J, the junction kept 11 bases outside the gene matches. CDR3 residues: CASSFESRAGGGETQYF. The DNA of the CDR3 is TGTGCCAGCAGTTTTGAGTCACGAGCGGGAGGGGGAGAGACCCAGTACTTC.

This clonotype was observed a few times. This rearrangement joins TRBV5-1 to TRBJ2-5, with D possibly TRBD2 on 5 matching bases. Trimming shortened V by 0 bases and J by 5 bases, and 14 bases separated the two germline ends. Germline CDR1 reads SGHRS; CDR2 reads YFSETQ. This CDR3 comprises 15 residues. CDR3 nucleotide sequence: TGCGCCAGCAGCTTGGATCCGGGAATCGTGGAGACCCAGTACTTC. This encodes CASSLDPGIVETQYF.

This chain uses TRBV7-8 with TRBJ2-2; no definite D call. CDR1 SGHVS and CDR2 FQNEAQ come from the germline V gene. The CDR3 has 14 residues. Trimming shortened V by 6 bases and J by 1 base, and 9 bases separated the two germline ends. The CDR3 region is CASSPRWNTGELFF. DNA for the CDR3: TGTGCCAGCAGTCCTCGCTGGAACACCGGGGAGCTGTTTTTT.

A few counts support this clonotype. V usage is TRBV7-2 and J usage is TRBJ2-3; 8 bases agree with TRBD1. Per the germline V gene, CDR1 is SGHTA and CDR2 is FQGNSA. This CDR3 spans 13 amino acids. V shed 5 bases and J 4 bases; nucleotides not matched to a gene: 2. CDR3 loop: CASSRQGSDTQYF. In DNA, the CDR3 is TGTGCCAGCAGCCGACAGGGGTCAGATACGCAGTATTTT.

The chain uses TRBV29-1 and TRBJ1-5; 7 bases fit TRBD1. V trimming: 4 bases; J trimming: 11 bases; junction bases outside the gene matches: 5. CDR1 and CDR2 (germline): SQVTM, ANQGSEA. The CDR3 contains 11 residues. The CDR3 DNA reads TGCAGCGTTGTACAGGGGCAGGCCCAGCATTTT. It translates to CSVVQGQAQHF. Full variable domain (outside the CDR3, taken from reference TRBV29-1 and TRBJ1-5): SAVISQKPSRDICQRGTSLTIQCQVDSQVTMMFWYRQQPGQSLTLIATANQGSEATYESGFVIDKFPISRPNLTFSTLTVSNMSPEDSSIYLCSVVQGQAQHFGDGTRLSIL.

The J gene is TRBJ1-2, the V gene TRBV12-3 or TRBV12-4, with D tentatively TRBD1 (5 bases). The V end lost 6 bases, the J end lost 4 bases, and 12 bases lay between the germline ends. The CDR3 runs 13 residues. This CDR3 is CASSLQRGYGYTF. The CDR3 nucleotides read TGTGCCAGCAGCTTACAGAGGGGCTATGGCTACACCTTC.

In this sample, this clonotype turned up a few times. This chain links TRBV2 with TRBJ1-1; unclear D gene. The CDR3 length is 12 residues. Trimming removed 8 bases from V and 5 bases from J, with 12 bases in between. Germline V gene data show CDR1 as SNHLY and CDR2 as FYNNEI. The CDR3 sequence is CASDVLGTEAFF. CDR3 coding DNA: TGTGCCAGCGATGTGCTGGGGACTGAAGCTTTCTTT.

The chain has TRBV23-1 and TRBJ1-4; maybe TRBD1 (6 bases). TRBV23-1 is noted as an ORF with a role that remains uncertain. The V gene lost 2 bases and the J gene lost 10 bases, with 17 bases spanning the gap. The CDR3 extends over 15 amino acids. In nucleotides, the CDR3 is TGCGCCAGCAGTCAACAGACAGGCAACGGAGGAAAACTGTTTTTT. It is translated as CASSQQTGNGGKLFF.

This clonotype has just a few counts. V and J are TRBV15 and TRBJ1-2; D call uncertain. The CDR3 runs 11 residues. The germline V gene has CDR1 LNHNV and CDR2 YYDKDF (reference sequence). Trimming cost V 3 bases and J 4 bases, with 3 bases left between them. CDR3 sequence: CATSSPYGYTF. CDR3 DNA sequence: TGTGCCACCAGCAGCCCCTATGGCTACACCTTC.

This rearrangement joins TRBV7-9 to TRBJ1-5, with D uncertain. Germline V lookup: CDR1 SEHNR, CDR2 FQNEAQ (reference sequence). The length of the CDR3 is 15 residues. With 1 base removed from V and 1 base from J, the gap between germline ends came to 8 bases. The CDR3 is CASSLGAGSNQPQHF. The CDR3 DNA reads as TGTGCCAGCAGCTTAGGGGCGGGGAGCAATCAGCCCCAGCATTTT.

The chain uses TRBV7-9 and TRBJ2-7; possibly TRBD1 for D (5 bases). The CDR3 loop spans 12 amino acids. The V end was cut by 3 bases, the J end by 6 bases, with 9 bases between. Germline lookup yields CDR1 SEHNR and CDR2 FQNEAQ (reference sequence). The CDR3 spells CASSLQGTEQYV. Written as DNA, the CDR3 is TGTGCCAGCAGCTTGCAGGGAACCGAGCAGTACGTC.

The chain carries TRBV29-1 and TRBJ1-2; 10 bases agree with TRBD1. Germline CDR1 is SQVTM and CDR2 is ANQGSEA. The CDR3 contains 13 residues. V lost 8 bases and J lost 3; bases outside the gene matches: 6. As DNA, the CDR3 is TGCAGCACTCGGACAGGGGGAGACTATGGCTACACCTTC. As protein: CSTRTGGDYGYTF.

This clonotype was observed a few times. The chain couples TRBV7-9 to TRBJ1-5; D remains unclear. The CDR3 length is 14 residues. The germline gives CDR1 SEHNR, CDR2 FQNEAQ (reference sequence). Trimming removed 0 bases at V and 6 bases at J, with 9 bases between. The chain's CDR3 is CASSLALDGQPQHF. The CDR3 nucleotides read TGTGCCAGCAGCTTAGCGCTCGACGGTCAGCCCCAGCATTTT.

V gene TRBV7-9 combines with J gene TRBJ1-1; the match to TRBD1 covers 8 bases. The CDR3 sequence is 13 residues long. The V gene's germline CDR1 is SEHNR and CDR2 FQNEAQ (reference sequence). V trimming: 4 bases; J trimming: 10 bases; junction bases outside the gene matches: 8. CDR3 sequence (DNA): TGTGCCAGCAGCTCAGCAGGGGGCGAGTCAGCTTTCTTT. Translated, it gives CASSSAGGESAFF.

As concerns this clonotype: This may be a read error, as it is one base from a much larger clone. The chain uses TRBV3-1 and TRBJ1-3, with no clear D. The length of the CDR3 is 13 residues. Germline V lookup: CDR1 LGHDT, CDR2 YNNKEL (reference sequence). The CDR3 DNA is TGTGTCAGCAGCCCCTCCTCTGGAAACACCATATATTTT. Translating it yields CVSSPSSGNTIYF.

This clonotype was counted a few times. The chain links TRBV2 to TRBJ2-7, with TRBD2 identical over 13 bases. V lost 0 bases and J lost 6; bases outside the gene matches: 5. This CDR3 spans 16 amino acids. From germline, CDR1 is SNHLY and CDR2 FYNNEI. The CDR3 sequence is CASSEATGLAGVEQYF. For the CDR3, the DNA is TGTGCCAGCAGTGAAGCAACCGGACTAGCGGGAGTCGAGCAGTACTTC.